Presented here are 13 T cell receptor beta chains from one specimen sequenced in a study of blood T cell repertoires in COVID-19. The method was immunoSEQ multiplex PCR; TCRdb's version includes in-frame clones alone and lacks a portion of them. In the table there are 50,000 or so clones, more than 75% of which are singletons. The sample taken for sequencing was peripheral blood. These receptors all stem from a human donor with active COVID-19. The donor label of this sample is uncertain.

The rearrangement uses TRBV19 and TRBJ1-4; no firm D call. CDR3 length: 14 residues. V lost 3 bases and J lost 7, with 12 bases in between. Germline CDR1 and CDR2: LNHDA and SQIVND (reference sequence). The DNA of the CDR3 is TGTGCCAGTAGTATTCTCCTCGGTGGTGAAAAACTGTTTTTT. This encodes CASSILLGGEKLFF. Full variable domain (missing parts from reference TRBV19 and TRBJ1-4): DGGITQSPKYLFRKEGQNVTLSCEQNLNHDAMYWYRQDPGQGLRLIYYSQIVNDFQKGDIAEGYSVSREKKESFPLTVTSAQKNPTAFYLCASSILLGGEKLFFGSGTQLSVL.

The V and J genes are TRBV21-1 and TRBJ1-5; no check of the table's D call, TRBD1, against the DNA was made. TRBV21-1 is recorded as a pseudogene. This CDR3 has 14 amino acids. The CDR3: CASSKWTGTQPQHF. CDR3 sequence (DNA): TGTGCCAGCAGCAAATGGACAGGGACTCAGCCCCAGCATTTT.

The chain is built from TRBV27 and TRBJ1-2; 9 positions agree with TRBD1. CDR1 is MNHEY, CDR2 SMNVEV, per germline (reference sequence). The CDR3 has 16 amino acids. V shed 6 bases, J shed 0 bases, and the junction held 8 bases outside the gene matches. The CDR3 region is CASRGTGSPSNYGYTF. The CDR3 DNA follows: TGTGCCAGCAGGGGGACAGGGTCGCCCTCTAACTATGGCTACACCTTC.

The CDR3 DNA is TGTGCCAGCAGCTTAAAATCCGGGGGCGAGCAGTACTTC. Its protein product is CASSLKSGGEQYF. This chain uses TRBV7-3 with TRBJ2-7, with a weak D call TRBD2 (6 bases). The V end was cut by 1 base, the J end by 6 bases, with 10 bases between. The CDR3 totals 13 residues. Per the germline V gene, CDR1 is SGHTA and CDR2 is FQGTGA. The whole variable domain, filled in from reference TRBV7-3 and TRBJ2-7, reads GAGVSQTPSNKVTEKGKYVELRCDPISGHTALYWYRQSLGQGPEFLIYFQGTGAADDSGLPNDRFFAVRPEGSVSTLKIQRTERGDSAVYLCASSLKSGGEQYFGPGTRLTVT.

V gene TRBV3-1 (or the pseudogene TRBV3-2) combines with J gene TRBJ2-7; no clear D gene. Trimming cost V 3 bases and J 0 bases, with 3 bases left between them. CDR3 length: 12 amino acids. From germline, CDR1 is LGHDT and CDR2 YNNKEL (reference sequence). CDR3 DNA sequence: TGTGCCAGCAGCCAGAGCTCCTACGAGCAGTACTTC. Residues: CASSQSSYEQYF.

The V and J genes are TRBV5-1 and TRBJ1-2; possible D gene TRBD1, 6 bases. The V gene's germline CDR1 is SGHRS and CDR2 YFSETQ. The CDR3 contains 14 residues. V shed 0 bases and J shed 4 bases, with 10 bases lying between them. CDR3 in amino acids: CASSLAETGYGYTF. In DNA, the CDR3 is TGCGCCAGCAGCTTGGCCGAGACAGGCTATGGCTACACCTTC.

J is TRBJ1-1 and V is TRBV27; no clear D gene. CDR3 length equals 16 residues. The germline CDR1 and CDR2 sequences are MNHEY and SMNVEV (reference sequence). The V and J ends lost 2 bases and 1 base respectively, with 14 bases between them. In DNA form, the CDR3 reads TGTGCCAGCAGTTTAGAGGGCAGAGGTTCGAACACTGAAGCTTTCTTT. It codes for CASSLEGRGSNTEAFF.

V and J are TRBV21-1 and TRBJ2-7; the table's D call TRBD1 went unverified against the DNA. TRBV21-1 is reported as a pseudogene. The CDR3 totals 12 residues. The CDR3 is CRPGTGSYEQYF. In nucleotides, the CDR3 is TGTAGGCCCGGGACAGGATCCTACGAGCAGTACTTC.

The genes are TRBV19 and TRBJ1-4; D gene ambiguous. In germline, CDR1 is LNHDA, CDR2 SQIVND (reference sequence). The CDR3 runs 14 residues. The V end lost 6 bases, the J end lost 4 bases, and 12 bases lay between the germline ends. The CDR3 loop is CASRWNGYNEKLFF. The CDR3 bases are TGTGCCAGTAGATGGAACGGGTATAATGAAAAACTGTTTTTT.

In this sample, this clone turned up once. The CDR3 region has the DNA TGTGCCAGCAGCCCTAGACAGGGATCCTACAATGAGCAGTTCTTC. Its protein product is CASSPRQGSYNEQFF. The V call is TRBV5-4, the J call TRBJ2-1; 7 bases agree with TRBD1. Germline assignment: CDR1 SGHNT and CDR2 YYREEE (reference sequence). This CDR3 spans 15 amino acids. Losses at the gene ends were 4 bases for V and 1 base for J; bases not matched to a gene: 5.

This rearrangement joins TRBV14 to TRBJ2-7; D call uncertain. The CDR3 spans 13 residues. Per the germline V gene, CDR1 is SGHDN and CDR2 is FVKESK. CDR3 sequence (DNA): TGTGCTTCGGCTAGGCTGGGCTCCTACGAGCAGTACTTC. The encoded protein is CASARLGSYEQYF.

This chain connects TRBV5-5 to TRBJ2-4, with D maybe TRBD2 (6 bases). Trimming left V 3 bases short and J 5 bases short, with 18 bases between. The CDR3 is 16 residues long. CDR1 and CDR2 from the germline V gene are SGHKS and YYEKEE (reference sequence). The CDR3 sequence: CASSYTAGGVENIQYF. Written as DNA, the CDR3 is TGTGCCAGCAGCTACACTGCCGGCGGGGTCGAAAACATTCAGTACTTC.

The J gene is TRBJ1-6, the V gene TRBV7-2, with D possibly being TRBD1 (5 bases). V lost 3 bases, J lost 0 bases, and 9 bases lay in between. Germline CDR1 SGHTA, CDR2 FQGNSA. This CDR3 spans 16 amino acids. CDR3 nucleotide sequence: TGTGCCAGCAGCTTTCAGGGCAGCTCCTATAATTCACCCCTCCACTTT. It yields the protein CASSFQGSSYNSPLHF.